Listed here are 16 T cell receptor beta chains from one sample, sequenced in a study of chemoradiotherapy in HPV16-positive cancers. Assay used: immunoSEQ multiplex PCR; TCRdb lists only in-frame clones, some missing. The table shows roughly 1,600 clones, with about 80% occurring only once. Specimen: tumor tissue, collected from a patient who underwent chemoradiotherapy. The receptors originated from a human donor with HPV-associated anogenital cancer.

The chain joins TRBV6-1 to TRBJ1-2, with unresolved D. Germline-derived CDR1 and CDR2 are MNHNS and SASEGT. V gave up 3 bases and J gave up 7 bases, with 9 bases separating them. This CDR3 is built from 12 residues. CDR3 residues: CASSDGLGGYTF. The CDR3, as DNA: TGTGCCAGCAGTGACGGACTGGGTGGCTACACCTTC.

This clone was recorded a few times. The rearrangement uses TRBV14 and TRBJ2-7; D remains unclear. Germline V gene data show CDR1 as SGHDN and CDR2 as FVKESK. Trimming stripped 1 base from V and 3 bases from J, with 16 bases between. The CDR3 runs 16 residues. CDR3 amino acids: CASSQGASWTDYEQYF. As DNA, the CDR3 is TGTGCCAGCAGCCAAGGGGCCTCATGGACGGACTACGAGCAGTACTTC.

The rearrangement links TRBV4-2 to TRBJ2-1; D unclear. The CDR3 is made up of 13 amino acids. Germline V gene lookup returns CDR1 LGHNA and CDR2 YNFKEQ. V gave up 1 base and J gave up 3 bases, with 4 bases separating them. The CDR3 reads CASSQGVYNEQFF. CDR3 in DNA: TGTGCCAGCAGCCAAGGGGTCTACAATGAGCAGTTCTTC.

This sequence joins TRBV2 and TRBJ2-1; D is possibly TRBD2 (6 bases). Per the germline V gene, CDR1 is SNHLY and CDR2 is FYNNEI. V lost 6 bases, J lost 12 bases, and 18 bases lay in between. The CDR3 loop spans 13 amino acids. The DNA for the CDR3 is TGTGCCAGCAGGAGACTAGGAGAAAAGAGGCAGTTCTTC. Its translation: CASRRLGEKRQFF. Looking up the rest from reference TRBV2 and TRBJ2-1 gives the full variable domain: EPEVTQTPSHQVTQMGQEVILRCVPISNHLYFYWYRQILGQKVEFLVSFYNNEISEKSEIFDDQFSVERPDGSNFTLKIRSTKLEDSAMYFCASRRLGEKRQFFGPGTRLTVL.

This clone was seen just once. This chain connects TRBV27 to TRBJ2-5; 10 nucleotides align to TRBD1. This CDR3 is 16 amino acids long. The ends lost 5 bases at V and 2 bases at J; junction bases unmatched: 8. Germline V gives CDR1 MNHEY, CDR2 SMNVEV (reference sequence). CDR3 in amino acids: CASSPGTGDIQETQYF. For the CDR3, the DNA is TGTGCCAGCAGTCCAGGGACAGGGGATATTCAAGAGACCCAGTACTTC.

This sequence joins TRBV6-1 and TRBJ2-7, with 7 bases matching TRBD1. Germline-derived CDR1 and CDR2 are MNHNS and SASEGT. This CDR3 comprises 12 residues. V gave up 11 bases and J gave up 6 bases; unmatched junction bases: 10. The CDR3 nucleotides are TGTGCCGTTTCGAAACAGGGGAGCGAGCAGTACGTC. Its protein is CAVSKQGSEQYV.

The chain has TRBV29-1 and TRBJ1-2, with D tentatively TRBD1 (5 bases). CDR3 length equals 14 residues. CDR1 SQVTM and CDR2 ANQGSEA come from the germline V gene. Trimming shortened V by 1 base and J by 2 bases, and 11 bases separated the two germline ends. CDR3 protein: CSVEVPGTNYGYTF. CDR3 DNA sequence: TGCAGCGTTGAAGTCCCAGGGACGAACTATGGCTACACCTTC.

The chain is built from TRBV7-2 and TRBJ2-1, with D maybe TRBD2 (5 bases). CDR1 is SGHTA, CDR2 FQGNSA, per germline. The V end lost 3 bases, the J end lost 11 bases, and 14 bases lay between the germline ends. This CDR3 comprises 13 residues. The CDR3 nucleotides are TGTGCCAGCAGCTTCAGCAATAGCGAGAAGCAGTTCTTC. This sequence encodes CASSFSNSEKQFF.

The chain recombines TRBV5-8 with TRBJ1-1, with D possibly matching TRBD1 (6 bases). The CDR3 runs 16 residues. Trimming cost V 3 bases and J 1 base, with 16 bases left between them. Germline V gene sequence: CDR1 SGHTS, CDR2 YDEGEE. CDR3 region: CASSYYTGHQNTEAFF. In nucleotides, the CDR3 is TGTGCCAGCAGCTACTATACGGGACACCAGAACACTGAAGCTTTCTTT.

The chain links TRBV7-2 to TRBJ2-2; D uncertain. This CDR3 is built from 14 residues. V was pared by 1 base and J by 7 bases, with 10 bases between. Germline V CDR1 and CDR2: SGHTA, FQGNSA. In DNA form, the CDR3 reads TGTGCCAGCAGCTTAGGGACCTACAGCGGGGAGCTGTTTTTT. Protein sequence: CASSLGTYSGELFF. The complete variable domain, with remaining parts taken from reference TRBV7-2 and TRBJ2-2, reads GAGVSQSPSNKVTEKGKDVELRCDPISGHTALYWYRQSLGQGLEFLIYFQGNSAPDKSGLPSDRFSAERTGGSVSTLTIQRTQQEDSAVYLCASSLGTYSGELFFGEGSRLTVL.

The V call is TRBV5-6, the J call TRBJ1-1; D unresolved. The CDR3 totals 14 residues. Germline CDR1 reads SGHDT; CDR2 reads YYEEEE. Trimming cost V 4 bases and J 1 base, with 11 bases left between them. CDR3 amino acids: CASSRRDGNTEAFF. The DNA for the CDR3 is TGTGCCAGCAGCCGGAGAGACGGGAACACTGAAGCTTTCTTT.

The rearrangement joins TRBV30 to TRBJ1-2, with TRBD1 matching 7 bases. This CDR3 has 14 residues. Germline CDR1 and CDR2: GTSNPN and SVGIG (reference sequence). V shed 4 bases, J shed 8 bases, and the junction held 13 bases outside the gene matches. The CDR3 reads CAWNQYRGVGGYTF. The CDR3 DNA sequence: TGTGCCTGGAATCAATACAGGGGAGTGGGAGGCTACACCTTC.

V usage is TRBV19 and J usage is TRBJ2-2; 8 positions agree with TRBD1. Germline V lookup: CDR1 LNHDA, CDR2 SQIVND (reference sequence). The CDR3 is 14 amino acids. J lost 5 bases, V lost 9 bases, and 8 bases had no gene match. The CDR3, as DNA: TGTGCCAGCCACAGGGGGAGCTGGACCGGGGAGCTGTTTTTT. This translates into CASHRGSWTGELFF.

V is TRBV4-3 and J is TRBJ2-3; D perhaps matches TRBD1 (5 bases). The germline V gene has CDR1 LGHNA and CDR2 YSLEER. Trimming took 2 bases from V and 5 from J, leaving 8 bases between them. The CDR3 extends over 13 amino acids. The CDR3: CASSQNQGDTQYF. The CDR3 bases are TGCGCCAGCAGCCAAAACCAGGGAGATACGCAGTATTTT.

The V gene is TRBV9, the J gene TRBJ2-5; TRBD1 or TRBD2 may be the D gene (5 bases each). The CDR3 runs to 14 residues. Germline V gives CDR1 SGDLS, CDR2 YYNGEE. Between the trimmed V and J ends, which lost 4 bases and 9 bases, there was a span of 19 bases. In DNA, the CDR3 is TGTGCCAGCAGCTCCAGCCGGGACGCTCCACCCCAGTACTTC. Its protein is CASSSSRDAPPQYF.

This clone appeared a single time. The J gene is TRBJ1-6, the V gene TRBV30, with unresolved D. Trimming took 4 bases from V and 12 from J, leaving 16 bases between them. CDR1 and CDR2 from the germline V gene are GTSNPN and SVGIG (reference sequence). CDR3 length: 13 amino acids. This CDR3 reads CAWTGQPPKPLHF. The CDR3 region has the DNA TGTGCCTGGACTGGGCAGCCACCCAAACCCCTCCACTTT. Filled out from reference TRBV30 and TRBJ1-6, the complete variable domain reads SQTIHQWPATLVQPVGSPLSLECTVEGTSNPNLYWYRQAAGRGLQLLFYSVGIGQISSEVPQNLSASRPQDRQFILSSKKLLLSDSGFYLCAWTGQPPKPLHFGNGTRLTVT.